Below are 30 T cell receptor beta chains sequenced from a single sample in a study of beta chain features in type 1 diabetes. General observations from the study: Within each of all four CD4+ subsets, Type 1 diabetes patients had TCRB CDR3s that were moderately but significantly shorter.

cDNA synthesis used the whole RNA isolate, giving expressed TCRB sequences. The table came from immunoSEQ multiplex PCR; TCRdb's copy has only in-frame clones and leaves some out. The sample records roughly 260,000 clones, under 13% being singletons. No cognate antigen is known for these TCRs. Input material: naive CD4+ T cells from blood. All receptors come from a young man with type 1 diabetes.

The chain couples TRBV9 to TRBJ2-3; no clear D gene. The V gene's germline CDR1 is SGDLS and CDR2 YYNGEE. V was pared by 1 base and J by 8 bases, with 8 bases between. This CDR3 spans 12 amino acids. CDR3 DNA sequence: TGTGCCAGCAGCGTAACCTCCGGTACGCAGTATTTT. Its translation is CASSVTSGTQYF.

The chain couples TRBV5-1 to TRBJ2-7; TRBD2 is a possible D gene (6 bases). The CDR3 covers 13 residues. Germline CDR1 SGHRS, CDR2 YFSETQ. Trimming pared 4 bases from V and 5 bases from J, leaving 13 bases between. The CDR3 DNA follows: TGCGCCAGCAGCCTGGAGGGGATTAACGAGCAGTACTTC. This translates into CASSLEGINEQYF.

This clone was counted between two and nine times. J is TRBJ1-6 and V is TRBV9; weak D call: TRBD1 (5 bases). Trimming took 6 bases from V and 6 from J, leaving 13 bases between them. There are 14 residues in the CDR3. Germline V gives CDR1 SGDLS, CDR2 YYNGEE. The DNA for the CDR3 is TGTGCCAGCACCCCGGGAGGGGCTAATTCACCCCTCCACTTT. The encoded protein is CASTPGGANSPLHF.

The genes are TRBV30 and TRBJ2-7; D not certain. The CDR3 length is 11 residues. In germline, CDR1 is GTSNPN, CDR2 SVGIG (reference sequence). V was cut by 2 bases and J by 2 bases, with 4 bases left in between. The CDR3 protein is CAWSIAYEQYF. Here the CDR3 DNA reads TGTGCCTGGAGTATAGCCTACGAGCAGTACTTC.

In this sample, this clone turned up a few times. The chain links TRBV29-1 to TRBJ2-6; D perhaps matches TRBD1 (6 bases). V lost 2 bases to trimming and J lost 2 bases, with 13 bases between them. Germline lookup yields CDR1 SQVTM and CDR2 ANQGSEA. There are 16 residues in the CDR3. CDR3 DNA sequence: TGCAGCGTTGAACAAAATAGGGGGACTGGGGCCAACGTCCTGACTTTC. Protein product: CSVEQNRGTGANVLTF.

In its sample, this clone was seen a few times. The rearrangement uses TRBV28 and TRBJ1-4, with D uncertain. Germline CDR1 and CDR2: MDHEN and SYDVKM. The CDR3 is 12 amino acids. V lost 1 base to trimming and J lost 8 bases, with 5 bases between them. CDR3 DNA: TGTGCCAGCAGTTTATCGGGGGAAAAACTGTTTTTT. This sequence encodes CASSLSGEKLFF.

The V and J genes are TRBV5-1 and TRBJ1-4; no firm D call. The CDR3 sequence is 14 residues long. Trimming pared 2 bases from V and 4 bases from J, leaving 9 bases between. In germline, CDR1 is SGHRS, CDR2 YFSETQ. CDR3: CASSLGGNNEKLFF. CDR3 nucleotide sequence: TGCGCCAGCAGCTTAGGAGGGAATAATGAAAAACTGTTTTTT.

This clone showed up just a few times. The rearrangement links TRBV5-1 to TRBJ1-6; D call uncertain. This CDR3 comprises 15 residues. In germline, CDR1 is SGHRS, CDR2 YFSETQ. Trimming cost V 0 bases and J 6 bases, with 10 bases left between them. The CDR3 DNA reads TGCGCCAGCAGCTTGGACGGGGTGGGTAATTCACCCCTCCACTTT. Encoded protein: CASSLDGVGNSPLHF.

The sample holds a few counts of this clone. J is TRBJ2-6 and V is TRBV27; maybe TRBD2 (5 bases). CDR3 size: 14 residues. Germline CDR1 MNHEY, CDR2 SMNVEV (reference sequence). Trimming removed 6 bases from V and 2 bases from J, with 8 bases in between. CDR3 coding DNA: TGTGCCAGCAGAGGAGGACCTGGGGCCAACGTCCTGACTTTC. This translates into CASRGGPGANVLTF.

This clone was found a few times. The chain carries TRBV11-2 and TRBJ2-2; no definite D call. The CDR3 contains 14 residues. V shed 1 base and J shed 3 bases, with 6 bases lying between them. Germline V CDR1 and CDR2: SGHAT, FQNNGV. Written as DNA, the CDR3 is TGTGCCAGCAGCTTAGTTAGATACACCGGGGAGCTGTTTTTT. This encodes CASSLVRYTGELFF.

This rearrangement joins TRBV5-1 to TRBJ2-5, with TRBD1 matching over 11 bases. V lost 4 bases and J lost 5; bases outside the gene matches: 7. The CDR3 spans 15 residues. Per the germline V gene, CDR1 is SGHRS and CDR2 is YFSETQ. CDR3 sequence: CASSKTDRGHETQYF. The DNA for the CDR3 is TGCGCCAGCAGCAAGACGGACAGGGGGCACGAGACCCAGTACTTC.

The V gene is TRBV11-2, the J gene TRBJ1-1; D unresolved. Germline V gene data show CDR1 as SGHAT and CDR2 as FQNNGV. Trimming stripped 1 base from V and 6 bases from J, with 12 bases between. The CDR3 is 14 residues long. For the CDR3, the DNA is TGTGCCAGCAGCTTAGTGGGCGCAGCCGCTGAAGCTTTCTTT. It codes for CASSLVGAAAEAFF.

CDR3: CASSALGGDTQYF. The CDR3 nucleotides are TGTGCCAGCAGCGCCCTGGGGGGGGATACGCAGTATTTT. This chain joins TRBV9 and TRBJ2-3, with 7 bases aligning to TRBD2. The germline gives CDR1 SGDLS, CDR2 YYNGEE. Germline trimming cut 3 bases from V and 6 bases from J; bases unmatched to any gene: 4. This CDR3 is built from 13 residues.

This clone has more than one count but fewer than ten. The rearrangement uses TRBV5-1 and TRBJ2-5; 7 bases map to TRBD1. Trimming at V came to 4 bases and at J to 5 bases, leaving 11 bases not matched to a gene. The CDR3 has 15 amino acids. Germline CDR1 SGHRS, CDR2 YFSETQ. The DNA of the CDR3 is TGCGCCAGCAGCCCCTGGACAGGTCTTGCGGAGACCCAGTACTTC. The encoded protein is CASSPWTGLAETQYF.

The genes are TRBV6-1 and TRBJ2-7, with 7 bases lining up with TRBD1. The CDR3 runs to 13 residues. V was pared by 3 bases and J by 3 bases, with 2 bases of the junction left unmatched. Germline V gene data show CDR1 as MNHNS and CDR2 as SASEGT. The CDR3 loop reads CASSEGQNYEQYF. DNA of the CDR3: TGTGCCAGCAGTGAGGGACAGAACTACGAGCAGTACTTC.

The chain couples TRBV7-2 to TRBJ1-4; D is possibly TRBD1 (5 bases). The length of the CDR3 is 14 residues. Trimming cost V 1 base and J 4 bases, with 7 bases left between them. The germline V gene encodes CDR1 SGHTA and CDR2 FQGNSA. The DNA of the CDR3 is TGTGCCAGCAGCTTAGAGGGGTATAATGAAAAACTGTTTTTT. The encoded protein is CASSLEGYNEKLFF. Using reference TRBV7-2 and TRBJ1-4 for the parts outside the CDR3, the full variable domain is GAGVSQSPSNKVTEKGKDVELRCDPISGHTALYWYRQSLGQGLEFLIYFQGNSAPDKSGLPSDRFSAERTGGSVSTLTIQRTQQEDSAVYLCASSLEGYNEKLFFGSGTQLSVL.

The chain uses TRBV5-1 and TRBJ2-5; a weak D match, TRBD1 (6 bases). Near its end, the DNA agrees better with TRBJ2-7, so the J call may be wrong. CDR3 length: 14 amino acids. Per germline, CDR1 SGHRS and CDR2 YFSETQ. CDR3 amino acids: CASSLVAGAYEQYF. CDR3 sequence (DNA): TGCGCCAGCAGCTTGGTGGCAGGGGCCTACGAGCAGTACTTC.

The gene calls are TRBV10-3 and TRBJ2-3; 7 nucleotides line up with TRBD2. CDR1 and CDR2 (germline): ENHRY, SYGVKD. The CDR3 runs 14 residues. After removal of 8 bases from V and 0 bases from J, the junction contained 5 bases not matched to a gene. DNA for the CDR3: TGTGCCATCGGGAGGGGCTTAAGCACAGATACGCAGTATTTT. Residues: CAIGRGLSTDTQYF.

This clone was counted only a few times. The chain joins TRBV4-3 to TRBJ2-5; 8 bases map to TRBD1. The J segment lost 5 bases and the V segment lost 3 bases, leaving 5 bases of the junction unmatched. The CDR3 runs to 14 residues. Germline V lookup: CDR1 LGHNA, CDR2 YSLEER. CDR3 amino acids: CASSHGQGYETQYF. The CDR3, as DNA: TGCGCCAGCAGCCATGGACAGGGTTATGAGACCCAGTACTTC.

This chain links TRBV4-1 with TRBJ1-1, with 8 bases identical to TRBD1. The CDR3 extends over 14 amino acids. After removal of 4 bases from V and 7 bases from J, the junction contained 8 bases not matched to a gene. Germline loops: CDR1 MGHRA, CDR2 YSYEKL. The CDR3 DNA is TGCGCCAGCAGCCCGGGCCAGGGGGCTGGTGAAGCTTTCTTT. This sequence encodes CASSPGQGAGEAFF.

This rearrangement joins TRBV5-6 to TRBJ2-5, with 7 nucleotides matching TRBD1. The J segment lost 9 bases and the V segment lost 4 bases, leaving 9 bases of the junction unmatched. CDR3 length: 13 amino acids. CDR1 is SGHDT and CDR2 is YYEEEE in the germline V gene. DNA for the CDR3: TGTGCCAGCAGCCCTCGGACAGGCGAGCCCCAGTACTTC. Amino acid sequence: CASSPRTGEPQYF. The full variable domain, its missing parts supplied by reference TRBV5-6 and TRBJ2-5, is DAGVTQSPTHLIKTRGQQVTLRCSPKSGHDTVSWYQQALGQGPQFIFQYYEEEERQRGNFPDRFSGHQFPNYSSELNVNALLLGDSALYLCASSPRTGEPQYFGPGTRLLVL.

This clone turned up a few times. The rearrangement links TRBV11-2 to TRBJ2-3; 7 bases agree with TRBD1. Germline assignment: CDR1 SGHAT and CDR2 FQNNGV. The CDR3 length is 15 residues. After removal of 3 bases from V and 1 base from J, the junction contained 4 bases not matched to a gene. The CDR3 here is CASSLRGRGTDTQYF. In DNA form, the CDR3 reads TGTGCCAGCAGCTTGAGGGGGCGAGGCACAGATACGCAGTATTTT.

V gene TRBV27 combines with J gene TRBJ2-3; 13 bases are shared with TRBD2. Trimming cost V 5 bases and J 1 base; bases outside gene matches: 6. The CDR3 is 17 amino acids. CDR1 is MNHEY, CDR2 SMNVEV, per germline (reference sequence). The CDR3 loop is CASSQGLAGARTDTQYF. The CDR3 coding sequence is TGTGCCAGCAGTCAAGGACTAGCGGGGGCCCGCACAGATACGCAGTATTTT.

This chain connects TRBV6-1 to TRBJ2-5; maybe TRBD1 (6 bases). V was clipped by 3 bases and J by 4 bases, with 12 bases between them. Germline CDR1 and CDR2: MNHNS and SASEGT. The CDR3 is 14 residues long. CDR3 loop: CASSETGGGETQYF. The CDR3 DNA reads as TGTGCCAGCAGTGAGACTGGGGGCGGAGAGACCCAGTACTTC.

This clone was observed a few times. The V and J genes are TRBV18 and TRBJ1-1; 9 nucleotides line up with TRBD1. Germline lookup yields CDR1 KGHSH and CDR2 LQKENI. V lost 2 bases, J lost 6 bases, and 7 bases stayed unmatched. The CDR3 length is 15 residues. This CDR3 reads CASSPGTGSHAEAFF. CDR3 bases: TGTGCCAGCTCACCAGGGACAGGGAGTCACGCTGAAGCTTTCTTT.

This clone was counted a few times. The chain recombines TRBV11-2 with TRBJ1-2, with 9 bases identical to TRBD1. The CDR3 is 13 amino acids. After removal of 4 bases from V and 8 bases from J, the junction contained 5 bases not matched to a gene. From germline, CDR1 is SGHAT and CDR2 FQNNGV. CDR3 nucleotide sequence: TGTGCCAGCAGCTCCCGGGACAGGGAAGGCTACACCTTC. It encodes CASSSRDREGYTF.

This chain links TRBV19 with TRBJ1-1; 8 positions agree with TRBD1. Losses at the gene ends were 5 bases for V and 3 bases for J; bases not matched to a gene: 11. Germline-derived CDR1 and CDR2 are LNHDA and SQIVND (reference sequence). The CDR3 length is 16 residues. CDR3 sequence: CASSARTGNMDTEAFF. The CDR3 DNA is TGTGCCAGTAGTGCCAGGACAGGGAATATGGACACTGAAGCTTTCTTT.

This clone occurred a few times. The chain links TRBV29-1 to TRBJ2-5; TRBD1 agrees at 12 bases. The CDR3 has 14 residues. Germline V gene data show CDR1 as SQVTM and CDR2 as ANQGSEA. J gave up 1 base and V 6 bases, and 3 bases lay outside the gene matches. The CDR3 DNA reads TGCAGCGTGACGGGACAGGGGGCCCAAGAGACCCAGTACTTC. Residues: CSVTGQGAQETQYF.

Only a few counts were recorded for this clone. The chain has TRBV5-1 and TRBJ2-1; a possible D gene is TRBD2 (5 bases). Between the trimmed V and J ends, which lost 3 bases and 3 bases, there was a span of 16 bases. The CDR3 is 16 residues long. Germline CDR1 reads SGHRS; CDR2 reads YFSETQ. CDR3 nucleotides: TGCGCCAGCAGCTGGAAACCCGGAGACTACTACAATGAGCAGTTCTTC. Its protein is CASSWKPGDYYNEQFF.

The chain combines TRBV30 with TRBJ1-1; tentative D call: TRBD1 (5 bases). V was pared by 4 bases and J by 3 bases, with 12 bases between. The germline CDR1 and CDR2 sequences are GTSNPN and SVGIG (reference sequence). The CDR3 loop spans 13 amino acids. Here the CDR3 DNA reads TGTGCCTGGACCAGGGTGGCTGACACTGAAGCTTTCTTT. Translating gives CAWTRVADTEAFF.